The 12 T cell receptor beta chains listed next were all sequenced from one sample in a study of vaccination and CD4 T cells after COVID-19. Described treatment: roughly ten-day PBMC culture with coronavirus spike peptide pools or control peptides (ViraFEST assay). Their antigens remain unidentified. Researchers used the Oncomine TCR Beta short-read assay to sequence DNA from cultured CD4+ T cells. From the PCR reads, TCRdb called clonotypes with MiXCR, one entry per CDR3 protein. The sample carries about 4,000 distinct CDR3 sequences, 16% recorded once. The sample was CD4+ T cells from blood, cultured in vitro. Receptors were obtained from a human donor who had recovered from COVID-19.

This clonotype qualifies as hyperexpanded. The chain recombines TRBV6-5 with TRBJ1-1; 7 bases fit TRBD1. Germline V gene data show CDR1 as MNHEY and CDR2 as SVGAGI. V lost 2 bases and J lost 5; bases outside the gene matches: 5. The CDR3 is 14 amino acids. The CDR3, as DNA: TGTGCCAGCAGTTACAACAGGGGATTGACTGAAGCTTTCTTT. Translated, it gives CASSYNRGLTEAFF.

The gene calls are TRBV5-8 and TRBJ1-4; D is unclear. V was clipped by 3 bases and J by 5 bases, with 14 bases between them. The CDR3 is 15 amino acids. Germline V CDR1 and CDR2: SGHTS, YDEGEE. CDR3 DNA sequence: TGTGCCAGCAGCTCGGACTTAGGAGGCAATGAAAAACTGTTTTTT. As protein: CASSSDLGGNEKLFF.

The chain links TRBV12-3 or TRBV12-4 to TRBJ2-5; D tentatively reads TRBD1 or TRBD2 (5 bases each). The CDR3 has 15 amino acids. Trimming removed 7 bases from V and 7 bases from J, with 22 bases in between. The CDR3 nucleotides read TGTGCCAGCACGGGTGGGACGCCGACCCACGGGACCCAGTACTTC. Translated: CASTGGTPTHGTQYF.

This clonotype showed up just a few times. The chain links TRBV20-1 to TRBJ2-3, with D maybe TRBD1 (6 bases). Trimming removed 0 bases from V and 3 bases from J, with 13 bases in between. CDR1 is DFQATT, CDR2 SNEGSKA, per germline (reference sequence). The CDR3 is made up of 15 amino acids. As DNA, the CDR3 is TGCAGTGCTAGAGATCGAAGGGGGTGGACAGATACGCAGTATTTT. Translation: CSARDRRGWTDTQYF.

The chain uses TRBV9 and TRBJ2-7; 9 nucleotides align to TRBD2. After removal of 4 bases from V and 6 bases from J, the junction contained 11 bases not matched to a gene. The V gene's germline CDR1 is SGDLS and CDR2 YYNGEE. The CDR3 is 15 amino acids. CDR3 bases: TGTGCCAGCAGCCCTAGACTAGCGGCGGGTCCCGAGCAGTACTTC. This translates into CASSPRLAAGPEQYF.

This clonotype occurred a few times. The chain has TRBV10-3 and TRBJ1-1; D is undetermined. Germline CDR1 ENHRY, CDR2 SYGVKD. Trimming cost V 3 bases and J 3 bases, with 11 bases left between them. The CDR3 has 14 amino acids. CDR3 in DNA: TGTGCCATCAGTGAAACTCCCGGGCACACTGAAGCTTTCTTT. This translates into CAISETPGHTEAFF.

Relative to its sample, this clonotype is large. The CDR3 here is CASSGQGNSPLHF. The CDR3 DNA sequence: TGTGCCAGCAGTGGGCAGGGAAATTCACCCCTCCACTTT. J is TRBJ1-6 and V is TRBV25-1, with D maybe TRBD1 (5 bases). The CDR3 extends over 13 amino acids. Trimming took off 4 bases at V and 7 bases at J, with 8 bases between the two ends. Germline CDR1 reads MGHDK; CDR2 reads SYGVNS.

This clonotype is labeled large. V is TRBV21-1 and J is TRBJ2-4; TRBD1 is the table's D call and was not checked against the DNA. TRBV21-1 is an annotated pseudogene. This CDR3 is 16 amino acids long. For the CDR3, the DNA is TGTGCCAGCAGCAAACGGGAAAGGGAGGCCAAAAACATTCAGTACTTC. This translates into CASSKREREAKNIQYF.

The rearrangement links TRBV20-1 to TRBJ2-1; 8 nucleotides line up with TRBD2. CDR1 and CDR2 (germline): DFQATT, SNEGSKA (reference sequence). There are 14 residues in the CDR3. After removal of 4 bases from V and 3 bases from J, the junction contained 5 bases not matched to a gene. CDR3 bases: TGCAGTGCTACAAGAACTAGCGGCTACAATGAGCAGTTCTTC. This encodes CSATRTSGYNEQFF.

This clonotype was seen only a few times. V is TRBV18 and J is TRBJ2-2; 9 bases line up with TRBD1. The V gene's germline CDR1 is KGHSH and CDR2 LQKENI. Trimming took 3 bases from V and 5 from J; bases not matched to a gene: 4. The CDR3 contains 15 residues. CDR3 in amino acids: CASSPGQGRTGELFF. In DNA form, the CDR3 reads TGTGCCAGCTCACCGGGACAGGGTCGGACCGGGGAGCTGTTTTTT.

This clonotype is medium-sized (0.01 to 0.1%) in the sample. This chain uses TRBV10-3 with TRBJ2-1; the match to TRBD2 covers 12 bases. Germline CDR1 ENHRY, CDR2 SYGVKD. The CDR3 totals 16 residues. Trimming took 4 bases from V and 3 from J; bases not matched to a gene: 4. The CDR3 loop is CAISGLAGGIYNEQFF. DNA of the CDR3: TGTGCCATCAGTGGGCTAGCGGGGGGGATCTACAATGAGCAGTTCTTC.

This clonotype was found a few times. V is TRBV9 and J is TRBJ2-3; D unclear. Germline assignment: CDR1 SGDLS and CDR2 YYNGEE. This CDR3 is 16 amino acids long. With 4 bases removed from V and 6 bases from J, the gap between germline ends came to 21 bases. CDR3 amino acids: CASSSRISLGQDTQYF. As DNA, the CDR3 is TGTGCCAGCAGCTCTCGGATTAGTCTGGGTCAGGATACGCAGTATTTT.